The T cell receptor beta chain described here comes from a study of regulatory and conventional T cells in breast cancer. Each CDR3 protein is one row after TCRdb ran MiXCR on the PCR reads. The sample includes approximately 1,500 distinct CDR3 sequences, 50% to 70% seen only once; the top ten take approximately 5%. This clonotype was counted between two and nine times. Trimming took 1 base from V and 4 from J, leaving 7 bases between them. Germline assignment: CDR1 SGHTA and CDR2 FQGNSA. This CDR3 spans 13 amino acids. The chain employs TRBV7-2 and TRBJ2-5, with unresolved D. Source material: regulatory T cells from blood. The receptor's source is a female donor in good health. DNA for the CDR3: TGTGCCAGCAGCTTAGGAGGCCGAGAGACCCAGTACTTC. Translation gives CASSLGGRETQYF.